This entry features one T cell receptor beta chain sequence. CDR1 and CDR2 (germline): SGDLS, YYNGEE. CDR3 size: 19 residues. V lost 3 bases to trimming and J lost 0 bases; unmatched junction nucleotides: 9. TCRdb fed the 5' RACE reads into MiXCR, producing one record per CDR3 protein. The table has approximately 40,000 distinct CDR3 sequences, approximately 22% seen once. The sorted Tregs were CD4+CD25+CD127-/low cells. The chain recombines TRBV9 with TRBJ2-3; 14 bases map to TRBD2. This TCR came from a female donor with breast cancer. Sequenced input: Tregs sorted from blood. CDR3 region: CASSARGTSGGDSTDTQYF. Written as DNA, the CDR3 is TGTGCCAGCAGCGCCCGTGGGACTAGCGGGGGTGATAGCACAGATACGCAGTATTTT. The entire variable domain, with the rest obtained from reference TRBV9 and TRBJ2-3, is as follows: DSGVTQTPKHLITATGQRVTLRCSPRSGDLSVYWYQQSLDQGLQFLIQYYNGEERAKGNILERFSAQQFPDLHSELNLSSLELGDSALYFCASSARGTSGGDSTDTQYFGPGTRLTVL.